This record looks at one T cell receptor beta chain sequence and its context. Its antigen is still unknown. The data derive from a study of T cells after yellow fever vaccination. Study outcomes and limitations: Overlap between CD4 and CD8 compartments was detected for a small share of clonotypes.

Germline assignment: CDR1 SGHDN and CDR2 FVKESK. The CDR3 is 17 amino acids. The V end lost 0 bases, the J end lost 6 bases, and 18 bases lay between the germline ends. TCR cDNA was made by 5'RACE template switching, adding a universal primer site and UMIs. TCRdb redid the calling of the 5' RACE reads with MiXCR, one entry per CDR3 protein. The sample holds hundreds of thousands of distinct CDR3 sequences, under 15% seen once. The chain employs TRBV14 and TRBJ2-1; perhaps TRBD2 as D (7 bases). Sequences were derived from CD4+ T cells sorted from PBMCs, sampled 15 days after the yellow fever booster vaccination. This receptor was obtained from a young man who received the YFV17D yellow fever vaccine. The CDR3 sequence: CASSQDLWAGATNEQFF. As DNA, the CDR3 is TGTGCCAGCAGCCAAGATCTGTGGGCGGGGGCCACCAATGAGCAGTTCTTC.